The next 25 T cell receptor beta chains were all read from a single sample in a study of T cell responses to AZD1222 COVID-19 vaccine. Clones were sequenced by immunoSEQ multiplex PCR, and TCRdb holds only the in-frame ones, with some missing. The sample lists 200,000 to 300,000 clones, 90% to 95% occurring once. The sequencing here drew on peripheral blood, taken on day 0 of AZD1222 vaccination. The receptor set was obtained from an adult in good health.

This clone came up once. The chain links TRBV5-1 to TRBJ2-1; 11 bases map to TRBD2. Germline CDR1 reads SGHRS; CDR2 reads YFSETQ. V lost 2 bases to trimming and J lost 9 bases; unmatched junction nucleotides: 4. The CDR3 is 14 residues long. CDR3 coding DNA: TGCGCCAGCAGCTTACTAGCGGGAGAGGGTGAGCAGTTCTTC. This sequence encodes CASSLLAGEGEQFF. Full variable domain (rest looked up from reference TRBV5-1 and TRBJ2-1): KAGVTQTPRYLIKTRGQQVTLSCSPISGHRSVSWYQQTPGQGLQFLFEYFSETQRNKGNFPGRFSGRQFSNSRSEMNVSTLELGDSALYLCASSLLAGEGEQFFGPGTRLTVL.

The chain employs TRBV18 and TRBJ2-1; D may be TRBD1 or TRBD2 (5 bases each). The V gene's germline CDR1 is KGHSH and CDR2 LQKENI. Deletions cut 4 bases from V and 8 bases from J, with 21 bases between. This CDR3 contains 16 residues. This CDR3 reads CASSLTGAGHGYEQFF. The CDR3 region has the DNA TGTGCCAGCTCACTAACCGGGGCTGGCCACGGCTATGAGCAGTTCTTC.

J is TRBJ1-5 and V is TRBV30; D gene ambiguous. Trimming pared 0 bases from V and 7 bases from J, leaving 22 bases between. In germline, CDR1 is GTSNPN, CDR2 SVGIG (reference sequence). This CDR3 is built from 17 residues. The CDR3 sequence: CAWSVRTVESLSQPQHF. The CDR3 DNA sequence: TGTGCCTGGAGTGTACGAACAGTAGAATCTTTATCGCAGCCCCAGCATTTT.

Written as DNA, the CDR3 is TGCGCCAGCTCGAGGGGGAGGGGTGAAAAACTGTTTTTT. This encodes CASSRGRGEKLFF. The chain couples TRBV5-1 to TRBJ1-4; TRBD1 is a possible D gene (6 bases). The CDR3 runs 13 residues. Germline V gene data show CDR1 as SGHRS and CDR2 as YFSETQ. With 7 bases removed from V and 7 bases from J, the gap between germline ends came to 14 bases.

The V gene is TRBV6-2 or TRBV6-3, the J gene TRBJ2-5; 9 positions agree with TRBD2. Trimming removed 5 bases from V and 2 bases from J; junction bases left unmatched: 3. Germline V gives CDR1 MNHEY, CDR2 SVGEGT. CDR3 length equals 14 residues. The CDR3 protein is CASSRLAVQETQYF. For the CDR3, the DNA is TGTGCCAGCAGTAGACTAGCGGTGCAAGAGACCCAGTACTTC.

The chain is built from TRBV5-4 and TRBJ1-3; the D is unclear. Trimming took 3 bases from V and 0 from J, leaving 7 bases between them. Germline V gene lookup returns CDR1 SGHNT and CDR2 YYREEE (reference sequence). The CDR3 totals 14 residues. The CDR3 DNA reads TGTGCCAGCAGCTCGCAGAGCTCTGGAAACACCATATATTTT. This codes for CASSSQSSGNTIYF.

The V and J genes are TRBV28 and TRBJ1-2, with 7 bases matching TRBD1. Germline loops: CDR1 MDHEN, CDR2 SYDVKM. There are 13 residues in the CDR3. The ends lost 7 bases at V and 4 bases at J; junction bases unmatched: 6. CDR3 protein: CASTTTGPYGYTF. The CDR3, as DNA: TGTGCCAGCACTACGACAGGGCCCTATGGCTACACCTTC.

The rearrangement uses TRBV4-1 and TRBJ2-4; 8 positions match TRBD2. Germline V gives CDR1 MGHRA, CDR2 YSYEKL. This CDR3 has 17 amino acids. The V and J ends lost 4 bases and 3 bases, in that order; junction bases with no gene match: 11. The CDR3 loop is CASSPHRGGRGKNIQYF. CDR3 DNA: TGCGCCAGCAGCCCCCACCGGGGGGGCCGGGGCAAAAACATTCAGTACTTC.

This chain connects TRBV28 to TRBJ2-1; 8 nucleotides agree with TRBD2. The V segment lost 5 bases and the J segment 9 bases; nucleotides outside the gene matches: 15. The CDR3 is made up of 16 amino acids. Germline-derived CDR1 and CDR2 are MDHEN and SYDVKM. CDR3 in amino acids: CASSTIGRGGPIEQFF. DNA for the CDR3: TGTGCCAGCAGTACAATCGGGAGGGGAGGGCCGATTGAGCAGTTCTTC.

This chain uses TRBV2 with TRBJ2-7, with 7 bases fitting TRBD1. The V gene end was trimmed by 3 bases and the J gene end by 0 bases; junction bases not matched to a gene: 2. The germline gives CDR1 SNHLY, CDR2 FYNNEI. The CDR3 sequence is 14 residues long. The CDR3 nucleotides are TGTGCCAGCAGTGAGGCAGGGGGCTCCTACGAGCAGTACTTC. Translating gives CASSEAGGSYEQYF.

This clone was detected once. The chain couples TRBV5-1 to TRBJ2-7, with 7 bases matching TRBD1. After removal of 2 bases from V and 5 bases from J, the junction contained 7 bases not matched to a gene. In germline, CDR1 is SGHRS, CDR2 YFSETQ. The CDR3 length is 14 residues. CDR3 in DNA: TGCGCCAGCAGCTTCGGCCAGGGGGTTCACGAGCAGTACTTC. Its translation: CASSFGQGVHEQYF.

The rearrangement links TRBV4-1 to TRBJ2-7; the D gene could be TRBD1 or TRBD2 (5 bases each). CDR3 size: 14 residues. Germline V gene lookup returns CDR1 MGHRA and CDR2 YSYEKL. Trimming removed 2 bases from V and 6 bases from J, with 14 bases in between. The CDR3 coding sequence is TGCGCCAGCAGCCAACCGGGGCGGGCGGCCGAGCAGTACTTC. It specifies CASSQPGRAAEQYF.

The rearrangement joins TRBV11-1 to TRBJ1-5; D gene uncertain. The CDR3 consists of 13 residues. Deletions cut 2 bases from V and 5 bases from J, with 7 bases between. Germline CDR1 reads SGHAT; CDR2 reads FQDESV (reference sequence). CDR3 loop: CASSLNSHQPQHF. The CDR3 DNA follows: TGTGCCAGCAGCTTAAATTCACATCAGCCCCAGCATTTT.

This chain joins TRBV3-1 (or the pseudogene TRBV3-2) and TRBJ2-3; 8 positions match TRBD2. V lost 3 bases to trimming and J lost 5 bases; unmatched junction nucleotides: 1. The CDR3 has 13 residues. Germline V gene sequence: CDR1 LGHDT, CDR2 YNNKEL (reference sequence). This CDR3 is CASSHRGGDTQYF. The CDR3 DNA follows: TGTGCCAGCAGCCATCGGGGGGGAGATACGCAGTATTTT.

The rearrangement uses TRBV7-6 and TRBJ2-7; 13 bases agree with TRBD2. The germline CDR1 and CDR2 sequences are SGHVS and FNYEAQ. The CDR3 totals 16 residues. V shed 4 bases, J shed 0 bases, and the junction held 3 bases outside the gene matches. DNA for the CDR3: TGTGCCAGCAGCTCGGGACTAGCGGGGCGCTCCTACGAGCAGTACTTC. It codes for CASSSGLAGRSYEQYF.

J is TRBJ2-7 and V is TRBV2; the D gene is possibly TRBD2 (6 bases). This CDR3 is 14 amino acids long. CDR1 is SNHLY, CDR2 FYNNEI, per germline. V lost 3 bases, J lost 2 bases, and 11 bases lay in between. CDR3 DNA: TGTGCCAGCAGTGAGTCGGGAGCTACCTACGAGCAGTACTTC. Translating it yields CASSESGATYEQYF.

The chain carries TRBV4-1 and TRBJ1-5; 7 nucleotides align to TRBD1. Trimming removed 1 base from V and 6 bases from J; junction bases left unmatched: 9. The germline V gene has CDR1 MGHRA and CDR2 YSYEKL. The CDR3 spans 16 residues. CDR3: CASSQGPDRASQPQHF. The CDR3 region has the DNA TGCGCCAGCAGCCAAGGGCCCGACAGGGCAAGTCAGCCCCAGCATTTT.

The chain links TRBV29-1 to TRBJ1-2; D is undetermined. Germline CDR1 is SQVTM and CDR2 is ANQGSEA. The CDR3 sequence is 12 residues long. Trimming pared 3 bases from V and 4 bases from J, leaving 9 bases between. In nucleotides, the CDR3 is TGCAGCGTTGAGGTTCCGGGCTATGGCTACACCTTC. This gives the protein CSVEVPGYGYTF.

This clone was picked up one time. The chain recombines TRBV6-5 with TRBJ2-5; D possibly corresponds to TRBD2 (5 bases). The CDR3 totals 13 residues. V dropped 7 bases and J dropped 1 base, with 10 bases sitting between them. Per the germline V gene, CDR1 is MNHEY and CDR2 is SVGAGI. CDR3 in amino acids: CASTLRGQETQYF. The CDR3 region has the DNA TGTGCCAGCACCTTACGGGGCCAAGAGACCCAGTACTTC.

Turning to this clone: The same CDR3 also results from other DNA sequences found in this sample. The V gene is TRBV30, the J gene TRBJ1-3; D is uncertain. CDR1 is GTSNPN and CDR2 is SVGIG in the germline V gene (reference sequence). Trimming cost V 0 bases and J 0 bases, with 3 bases left between them. This CDR3 contains 13 residues. CDR3 in DNA: TGTGCCTGGAGTGTGGGCTCTGGAAACACCATATATTTT. Translated, it gives CAWSVGSGNTIYF.

This chain connects TRBV5-1 to TRBJ2-7; D may correspond to TRBD1 or TRBD2 (5 bases each). Germline assignment: CDR1 SGHRS and CDR2 YFSETQ. This CDR3 is 16 amino acids long. Trimming stripped 2 bases from V and 5 bases from J, with 20 bases between. The CDR3 loop reads CASSFGAGRQLNEQYF. In DNA form, the CDR3 reads TGCGCCAGCAGCTTCGGGGCCGGTCGTCAGCTAAACGAGCAGTACTTC.

The genes are TRBV6-5 and TRBJ1-2; 7 bases fit TRBD1. V lost 7 bases, J lost 4 bases, and 9 bases stayed unmatched. The CDR3 sequence is 14 residues long. CDR1 MNHEY and CDR2 SVGAGI come from the germline V gene. CDR3 nucleotide sequence: TGTGCCAGCATTCCAGGGGGGCACCCCTATGGCTACACCTTC. Its translation is CASIPGGHPYGYTF.

The rearrangement links TRBV4-1 to TRBJ1-2, with 12 bases matching TRBD1. Per germline, CDR1 MGHRA and CDR2 YSYEKL. Trimming took 0 bases from V and 1 from J; bases not matched to a gene: 6. The CDR3 has 18 amino acids. CDR3 protein: CASSQDGDRGLLNYGYTF. As DNA, the CDR3 is TGCGCCAGCAGCCAAGATGGGGACAGGGGGCTACTTAACTATGGCTACACCTTC.

The CDR3 reads CASWPGTQYF. Written as DNA, the CDR3 is TGTGCCAGCTGGCCCGGGACCCAGTACTTC. The chain recombines TRBV21-1 with TRBJ2-5. TRBV21-1 is labeled a pseudogene. This CDR3 is 10 amino acids long.

The V call is TRBV3-1 (or the pseudogene TRBV3-2), the J call TRBJ2-3, with D possibly TRBD2 on 5 matching bases. The germline V and J ends were trimmed by 8 bases and 7 bases, with 10 bases remaining between them. The CDR3 covers 11 residues. Germline values: CDR1 LGHDT, CDR2 YNNKEL (reference sequence). The CDR3 loop is CASEGSNTQYF. As DNA, the CDR3 is TGTGCCAGCGAGGGCTCGAATACGCAGTATTTT.